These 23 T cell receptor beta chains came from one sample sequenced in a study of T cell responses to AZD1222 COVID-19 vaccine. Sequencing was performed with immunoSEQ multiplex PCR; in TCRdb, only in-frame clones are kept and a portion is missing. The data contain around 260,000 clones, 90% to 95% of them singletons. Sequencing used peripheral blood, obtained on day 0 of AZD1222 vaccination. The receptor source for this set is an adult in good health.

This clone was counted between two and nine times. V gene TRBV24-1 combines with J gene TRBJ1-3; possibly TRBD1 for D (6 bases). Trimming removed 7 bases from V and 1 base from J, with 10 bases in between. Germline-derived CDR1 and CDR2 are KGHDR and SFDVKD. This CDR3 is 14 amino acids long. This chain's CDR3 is CATRLGGSGNTIYF. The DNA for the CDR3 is TGTGCCACCAGGTTAGGGGGATCTGGAAACACCATATATTTT.

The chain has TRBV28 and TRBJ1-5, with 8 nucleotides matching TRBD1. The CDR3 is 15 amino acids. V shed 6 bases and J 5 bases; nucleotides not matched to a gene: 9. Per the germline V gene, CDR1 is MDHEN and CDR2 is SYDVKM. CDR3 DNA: TGTGCCAGCAGCTCGGGACAGGTGAGGGATCAGCCCCAGCATTTT. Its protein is CASSSGQVRDQPQHF.

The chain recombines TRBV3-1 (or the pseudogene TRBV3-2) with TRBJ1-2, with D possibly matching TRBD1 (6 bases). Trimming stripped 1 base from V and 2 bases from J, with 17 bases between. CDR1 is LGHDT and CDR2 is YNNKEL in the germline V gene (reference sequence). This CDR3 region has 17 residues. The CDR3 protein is CASSQGPRGAGNYGYTF. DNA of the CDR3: TGTGCCAGCAGCCAAGGACCTAGGGGGGCAGGGAACTATGGCTACACCTTC.

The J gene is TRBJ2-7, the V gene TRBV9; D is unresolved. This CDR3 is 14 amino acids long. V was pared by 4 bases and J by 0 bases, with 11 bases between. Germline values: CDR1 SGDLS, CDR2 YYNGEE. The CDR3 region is CASSKGPSSYEQYF. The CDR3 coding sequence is TGTGCCAGCAGCAAGGGCCCGAGCTCCTACGAGCAGTACTTC.

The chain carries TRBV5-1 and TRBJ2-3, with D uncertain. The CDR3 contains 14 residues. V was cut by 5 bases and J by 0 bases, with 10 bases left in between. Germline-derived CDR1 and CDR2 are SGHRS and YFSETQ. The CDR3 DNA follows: TGCGCCAGCAGAATCATTCCTAGCACAGATACGCAGTATTTT. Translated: CASRIIPSTDTQYF.

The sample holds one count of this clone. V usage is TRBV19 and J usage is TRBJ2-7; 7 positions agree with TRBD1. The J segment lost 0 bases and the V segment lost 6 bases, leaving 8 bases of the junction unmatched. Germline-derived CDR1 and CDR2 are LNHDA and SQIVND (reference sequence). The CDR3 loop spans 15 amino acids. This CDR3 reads CASSPVQGSSYEQYF. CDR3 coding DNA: TGTGCCAGTAGCCCAGTACAGGGGAGCTCCTACGAGCAGTACTTC. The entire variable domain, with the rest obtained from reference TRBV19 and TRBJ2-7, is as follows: DGGITQSPKYLFRKEGQNVTLSCEQNLNHDAMYWYRQDPGQGLRLIYYSQIVNDFQKGDIAEGYSVSREKKESFPLTVTSAQKNPTAFYLCASSPVQGSSYEQYFGPGTRLTVT.

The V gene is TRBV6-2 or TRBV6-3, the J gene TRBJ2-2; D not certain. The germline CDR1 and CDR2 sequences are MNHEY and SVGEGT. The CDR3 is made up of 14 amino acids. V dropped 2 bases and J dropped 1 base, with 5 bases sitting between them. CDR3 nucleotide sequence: TGTGCCAGCAGTTACAGAAAGAACACCGGGGAGCTGTTTTTT. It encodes CASSYRKNTGELFF.

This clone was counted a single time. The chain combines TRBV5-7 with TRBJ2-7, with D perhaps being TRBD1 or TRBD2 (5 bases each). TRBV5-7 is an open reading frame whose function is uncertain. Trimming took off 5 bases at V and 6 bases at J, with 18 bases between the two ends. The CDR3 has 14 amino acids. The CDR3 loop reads CASRKIQGECEQYF. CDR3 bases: TGTGCCAGCAGAAAAATCCAGGGAGAGTGCGAGCAGTACTTC.

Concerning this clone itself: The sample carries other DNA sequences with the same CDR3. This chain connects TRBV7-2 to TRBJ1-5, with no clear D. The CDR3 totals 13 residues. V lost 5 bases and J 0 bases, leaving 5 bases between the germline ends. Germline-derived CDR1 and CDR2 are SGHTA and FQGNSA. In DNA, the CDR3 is TGTGCCAGCAGCAGTTATAGCAATCAGCCCCAGCATTTT. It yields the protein CASSSYSNQPQHF.

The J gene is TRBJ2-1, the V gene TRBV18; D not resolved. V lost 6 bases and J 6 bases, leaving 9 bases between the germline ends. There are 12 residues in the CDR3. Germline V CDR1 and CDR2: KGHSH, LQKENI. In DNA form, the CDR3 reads TGTGCCAGCTCCTCGAATTCCAATGAGCAGTTCTTC. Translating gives CASSSNSNEQFF. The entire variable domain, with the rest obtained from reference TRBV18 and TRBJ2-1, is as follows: NAGVMQNPRHLVRRRGQEARLRCSPMKGHSHVYWYRQLPEEGLKFMVYLQKENIIDESGMPKERFSAEFPKEGPSILRIQQVVRGDSAAYFCASSSNSNEQFFGPGTRLTVL.

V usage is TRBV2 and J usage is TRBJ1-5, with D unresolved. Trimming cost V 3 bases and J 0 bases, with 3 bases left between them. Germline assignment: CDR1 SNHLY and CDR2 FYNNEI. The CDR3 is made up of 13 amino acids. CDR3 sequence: CASSDFSNQPQHF. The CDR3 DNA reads TGTGCCAGCAGTGATTTTAGCAATCAGCCCCAGCATTTT.

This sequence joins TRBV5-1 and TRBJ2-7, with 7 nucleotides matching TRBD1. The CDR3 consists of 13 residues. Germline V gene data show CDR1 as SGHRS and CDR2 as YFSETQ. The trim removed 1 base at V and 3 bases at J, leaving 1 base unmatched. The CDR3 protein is CASSLQGDYEQYF. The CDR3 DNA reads TGCGCCAGCAGCTTGCAGGGGGACTACGAGCAGTACTTC.

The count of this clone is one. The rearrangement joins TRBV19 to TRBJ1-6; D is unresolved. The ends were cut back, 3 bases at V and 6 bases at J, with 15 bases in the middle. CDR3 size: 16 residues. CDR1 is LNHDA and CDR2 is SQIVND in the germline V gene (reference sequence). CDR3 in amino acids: CASSIVPGEINSPLHF. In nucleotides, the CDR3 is TGTGCCAGTAGTATCGTCCCCGGGGAGATTAATTCACCCCTCCACTTT.

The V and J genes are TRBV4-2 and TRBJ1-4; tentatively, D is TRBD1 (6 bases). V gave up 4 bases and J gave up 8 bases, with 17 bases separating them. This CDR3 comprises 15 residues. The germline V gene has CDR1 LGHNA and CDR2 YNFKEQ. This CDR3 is CASSLTEGGEEKLFF. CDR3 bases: TGTGCCAGCAGCCTCACAGAGGGGGGGGAGGAAAAACTGTTTTTT.

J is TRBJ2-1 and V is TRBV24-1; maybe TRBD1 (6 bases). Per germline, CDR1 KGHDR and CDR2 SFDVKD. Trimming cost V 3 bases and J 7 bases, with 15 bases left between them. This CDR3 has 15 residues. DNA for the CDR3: TGTGCCACCAGTGATCTGAACTACAGGGTGAATGAGCAGTTCTTC. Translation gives CATSDLNYRVNEQFF.

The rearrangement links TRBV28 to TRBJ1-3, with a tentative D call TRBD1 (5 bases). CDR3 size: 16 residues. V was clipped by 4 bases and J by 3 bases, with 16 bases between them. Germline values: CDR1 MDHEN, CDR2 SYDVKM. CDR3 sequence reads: CASSSLYERGGNTIYF. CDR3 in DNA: TGTGCCAGCAGTTCGCTATACGAGAGGGGTGGAAACACCATATATTTT.

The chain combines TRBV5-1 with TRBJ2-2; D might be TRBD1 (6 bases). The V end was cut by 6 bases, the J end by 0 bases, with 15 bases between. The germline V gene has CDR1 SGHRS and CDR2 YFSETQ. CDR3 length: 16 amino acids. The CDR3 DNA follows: TGCGCCAGCACCCCATGGGACACCCCGAACACCGGGGAGCTGTTTTTT. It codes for CASTPWDTPNTGELFF.

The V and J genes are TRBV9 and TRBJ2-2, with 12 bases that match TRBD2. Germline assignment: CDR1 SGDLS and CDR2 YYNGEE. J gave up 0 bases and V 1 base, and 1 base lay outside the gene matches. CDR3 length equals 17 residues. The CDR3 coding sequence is TGTGCCAGCAGCGTATCTAGCGGGGGGGCGAACACCGGGGAGCTGTTTTTT. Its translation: CASSVSSGGANTGELFF. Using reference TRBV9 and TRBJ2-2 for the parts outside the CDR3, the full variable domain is DSGVTQTPKHLITATGQRVTLRCSPRSGDLSVYWYQQSLDQGLQFLIQYYNGEERAKGNILERFSAQQFPDLHSELNLSSLELGDSALYFCASSVSSGGANTGELFFGEGSRLTVL.

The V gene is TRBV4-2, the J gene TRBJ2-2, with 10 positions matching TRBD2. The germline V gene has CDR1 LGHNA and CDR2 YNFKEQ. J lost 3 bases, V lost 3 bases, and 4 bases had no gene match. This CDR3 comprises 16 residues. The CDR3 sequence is CASSQASGGYTGELFF. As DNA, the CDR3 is TGTGCCAGCAGCCAGGCTAGCGGGGGATACACCGGGGAGCTGTTTTTT.

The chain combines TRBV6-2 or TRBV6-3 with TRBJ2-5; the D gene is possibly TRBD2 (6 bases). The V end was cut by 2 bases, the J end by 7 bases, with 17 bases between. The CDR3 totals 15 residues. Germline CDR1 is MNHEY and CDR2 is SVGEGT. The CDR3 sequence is CASSYPGTLGPTQYF. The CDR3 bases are TGTGCCAGCAGTTACCCCGGGACTCTTGGTCCGACCCAGTACTTC.

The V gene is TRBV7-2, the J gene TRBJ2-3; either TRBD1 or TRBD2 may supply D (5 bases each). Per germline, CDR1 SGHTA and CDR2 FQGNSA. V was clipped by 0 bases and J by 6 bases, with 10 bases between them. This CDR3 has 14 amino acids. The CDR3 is CASSLAGVGDTQYF. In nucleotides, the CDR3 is TGTGCCAGCAGCTTAGCGGGGGTGGGTGATACGCAGTATTTT.

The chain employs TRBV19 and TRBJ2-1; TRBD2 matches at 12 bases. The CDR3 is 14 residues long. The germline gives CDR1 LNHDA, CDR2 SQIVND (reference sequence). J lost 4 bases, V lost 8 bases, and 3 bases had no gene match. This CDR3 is CASVGLAGYNEQFF. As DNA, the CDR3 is TGTGCCAGTGTGGGACTAGCGGGTTACAATGAGCAGTTCTTC.

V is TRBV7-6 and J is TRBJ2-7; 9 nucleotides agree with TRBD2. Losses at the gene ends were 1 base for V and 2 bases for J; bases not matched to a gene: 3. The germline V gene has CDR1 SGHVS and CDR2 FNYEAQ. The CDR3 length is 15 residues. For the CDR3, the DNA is TGTGCCAGCAGCTTAGACGCGGGAGGGCCCTACGAGCAGTACTTC. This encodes CASSLDAGGPYEQYF.